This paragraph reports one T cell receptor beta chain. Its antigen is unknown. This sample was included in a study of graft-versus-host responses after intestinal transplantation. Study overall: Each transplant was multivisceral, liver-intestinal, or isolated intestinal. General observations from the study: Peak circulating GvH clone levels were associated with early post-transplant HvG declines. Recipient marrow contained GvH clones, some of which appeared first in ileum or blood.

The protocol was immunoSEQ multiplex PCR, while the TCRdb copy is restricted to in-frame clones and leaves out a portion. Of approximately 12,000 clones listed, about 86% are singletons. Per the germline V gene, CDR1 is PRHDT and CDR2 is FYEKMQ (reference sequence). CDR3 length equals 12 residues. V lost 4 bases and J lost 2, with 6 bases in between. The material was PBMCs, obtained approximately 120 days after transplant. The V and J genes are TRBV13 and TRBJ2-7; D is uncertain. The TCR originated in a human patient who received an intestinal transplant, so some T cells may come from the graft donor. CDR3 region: CASSSPTYEQYF. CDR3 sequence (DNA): TGTGCCAGCAGCTCGCCAACCTACGAGCAGTACTTC.